This entry lists 2 T cell receptor beta chains sequenced from one sample in a study of blood T cells in healthy people across ages. With a J-beta primer mix and a sample-barcoded 5' primer, a second PCR ran roughly 6 to 12 cycles. TCRdb recomputed calls from the 5' RACE reads with MiXCR, one row per CDR3 protein. The table records hundreds of thousands of distinct CDR3 sequences, about 45% of them present only once. The sample taken for sequencing was blood. Every receptor here comes from an older man in good health.

The rearrangement uses TRBV29-1 and TRBJ2-1, with 8 nucleotides matching TRBD2. The junction had 4 bases not matched to a gene; V was cut back by 6 bases and J by 6 bases. The CDR3 is 12 residues long. From germline, CDR1 is SQVTM and CDR2 ANQGSEA. The CDR3 is CSVGGLGNEQFF. CDR3 in DNA: TGCAGCGTGGGGGGACTAGGCAATGAGCAGTTCTTC.

The chain uses TRBV20-1 and TRBJ2-3; D gene ambiguous. The CDR3 totals 12 residues. The V end was cut by 2 bases, the J end by 4 bases, with 7 bases between. Germline assignment: CDR1 DFQATT and CDR2 SNEGSKA (reference sequence). Written as DNA, the CDR3 is TGCAGTGCTAGATATAGGGCAGATACGCAGTATTTT. Its translation is CSARYRADTQYF.